Presented here are 12 T cell receptor beta chains from one specimen sequenced in a study of cytomegalovirus exposure and HLA in healthy donors. PCR primers comprised 60 Vbeta and 13 Jbeta primers. Generated by immunoSEQ multiplex PCR, the TCRdb table keeps only in-frame clones and is missing some. In the table there are about 200,000 clones, 65% to 80% of which are singletons. Sequenced: PBMCs. These TCRs come from a man aged 45-65 years in good health and CMV-seronegative.

This chain links TRBV6-5 with TRBJ2-2, with a tentative D call TRBD2 (5 bases). The CDR3 spans 13 residues. V lost 5 bases and J 7 bases, leaving 11 bases between the germline ends. Germline V gene lookup returns CDR1 MNHEY and CDR2 SVGAGI. The chain's CDR3 is CASSPSRGGELFF. CDR3 sequence (DNA): TGTGCCAGCAGTCCCTCCCGGGGCGGGGAGCTGTTTTTT.

The rearrangement links TRBV2 to TRBJ1-1, with 9 bases that match TRBD1. Germline CDR1 is SNHLY and CDR2 is FYNNEI. The CDR3 runs 15 residues. J gave up 4 bases and V 6 bases, and 9 bases lay outside the gene matches. The CDR3 DNA follows: TGTGCCAGCAGAAACAGGGGGCTCTTGGGCACTGAAGCTTTCTTT. This sequence encodes CASRNRGLLGTEAFF. Looking up the rest from reference TRBV2 and TRBJ1-1 gives the full variable domain: EPEVTQTPSHQVTQMGQEVILRCVPISNHLYFYWYRQILGQKVEFLVSFYNNEISEKSEIFDDQFSVERPDGSNFTLKIRSTKLEDSAMYFCASRNRGLLGTEAFFGQGTRLTVV.

The chain links TRBV27 to TRBJ2-3, with D uncertain. Germline assignment: CDR1 MNHEY and CDR2 SMNVEV (reference sequence). Deletions cut 3 bases from V and 2 bases from J, with 9 bases between. CDR3 size: 14 residues. CDR3 amino acids: CASSFGRHTDTQYF. The CDR3 DNA follows: TGTGCCAGCAGTTTCGGCAGACACACAGATACGCAGTATTTT.

The rearrangement links TRBV6-5 to TRBJ2-5; maybe TRBD2 (5 bases). Germline V lookup: CDR1 MNHEY, CDR2 SVGAGI. Trimming removed 2 bases at V and 1 base at J, with 14 bases between. This CDR3 region has 16 residues. The CDR3 sequence is CASSYVLPGVQETQYF. The CDR3 DNA follows: TGTGCCAGCAGTTACGTCCTCCCCGGGGTCCAAGAGACCCAGTACTTC.

CDR3 nucleotide sequence: TGTGCTAGTGGTTCGCTCCGACTAGCGGGACATCACGAGCAGTACTTC. It encodes CASGSLRLAGHHEQYF. The chain employs TRBV12-5 and TRBJ2-7; 11 bases align to TRBD2. Germline trimming cut 4 bases from V and 5 bases from J; bases unmatched to any gene: 10. The length of the CDR3 is 16 residues. Germline CDR1 is LGHNT and CDR2 is FRNRAP.

The V call is TRBV27, the J call TRBJ2-7; 7 bases fit TRBD2. V dropped 8 bases and J dropped 1; count of bases not matched to a gene: 2. CDR3 size: 12 residues. The V gene's germline CDR1 is MNHEY and CDR2 SMNVEV (reference sequence). CDR3 DNA: TGTGCCAGCCGGGGGGATTCCTACGAGCAGTACTTC. Its protein is CASRGDSYEQYF.

V is TRBV27 and J is TRBJ2-7; 8 bases are shared with TRBD1. CDR3 length equals 15 residues. Germline trimming cut 6 bases from V and 4 bases from J; bases unmatched to any gene: 11. Germline V gives CDR1 MNHEY, CDR2 SMNVEV (reference sequence). This CDR3 reads CASRTTGEKGYEQYF. In DNA, the CDR3 is TGTGCCAGCAGAACGACAGGGGAGAAAGGGTACGAGCAGTACTTC.

This chain connects TRBV28 to TRBJ1-5; D remains ambiguous. The CDR3 spans 12 residues. V was shortened by 10 bases and J by 2 bases, with 9 bases between the two germline ends. CDR1 and CDR2 (germline): MDHEN, SYDVKM. The CDR3 sequence is CATSVGNQPQHF. The CDR3 DNA reads TGTGCCACAAGCGTGGGCAATCAGCCCCAGCATTTT.

This sequence joins TRBV11-3 and TRBJ2-5; TRBD2 matches at 13 bases. The trim removed 5 bases at V and 5 bases at J, leaving 11 bases unmatched. Germline CDR1 SGHNT, CDR2 YENEEA. There are 17 residues in the CDR3. CDR3 DNA sequence: TGTGCCAGCAGCCCCGGGACTAGCGGGAAGAACAGGGAGACCCAGTACTTC. Residues: CASSPGTSGKNRETQYF.

This clone has a single count. This chain joins TRBV6-1 and TRBJ1-1; 7 bases align to TRBD1. Germline CDR1 MNHNS, CDR2 SASEGT. J was trimmed by 0 bases and V by 8 bases; bases with no gene match: 6. CDR3 length: 14 amino acids. CDR3: CASPPGGLNTEAFF. The CDR3 DNA follows: TGTGCCAGCCCTCCAGGGGGTCTGAACACTGAAGCTTTCTTT.

The gene calls are TRBV27 and TRBJ2-5; D might be TRBD1 (5 bases). The J call may not be correct, given that the DNA end is closer to TRBJ2-7. Germline V gene sequence: CDR1 MNHEY, CDR2 SMNVEV (reference sequence). This CDR3 has 13 residues. The CDR3 region has the DNA TGTGCCAGCAAGCAGGGCAGGGTATACGAGCAGTACTTC. Its protein is CASKQGRVYEQYF.

This clone was recorded a few times. The chain combines TRBV15 with TRBJ2-7; D is unclear. The germline gives CDR1 LNHNV, CDR2 YYDKDF (reference sequence). The V and J ends lost 5 bases and 2 bases respectively, with 22 bases between them. This CDR3 has 17 amino acids. CDR3 loop: CATSGPLAPQETYEQYF. CDR3 coding DNA: TGTGCCACCAGCGGTCCTTTGGCCCCACAAGAAACCTACGAGCAGTACTTC.